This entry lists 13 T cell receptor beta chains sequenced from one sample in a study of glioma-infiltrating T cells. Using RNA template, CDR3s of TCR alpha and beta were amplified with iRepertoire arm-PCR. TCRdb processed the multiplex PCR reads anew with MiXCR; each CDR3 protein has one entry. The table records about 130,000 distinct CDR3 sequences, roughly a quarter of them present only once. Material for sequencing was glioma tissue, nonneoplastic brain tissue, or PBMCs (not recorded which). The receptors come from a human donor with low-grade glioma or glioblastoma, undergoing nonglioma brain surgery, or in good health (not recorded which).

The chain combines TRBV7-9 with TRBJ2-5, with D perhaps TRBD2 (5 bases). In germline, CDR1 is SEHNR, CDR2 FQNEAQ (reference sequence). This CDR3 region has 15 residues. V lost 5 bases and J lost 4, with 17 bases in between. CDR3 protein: CASSPEGSRGETQYF. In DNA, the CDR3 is TGTGCCAGCAGCCCCGAGGGTAGCCGAGGAGAGACCCAGTACTTC.

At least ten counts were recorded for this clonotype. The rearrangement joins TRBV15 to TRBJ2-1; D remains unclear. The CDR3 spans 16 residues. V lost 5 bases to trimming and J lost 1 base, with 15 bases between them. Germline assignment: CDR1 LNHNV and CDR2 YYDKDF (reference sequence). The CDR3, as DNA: TGTGCCACCAGCGCACGTCTGGGCGGATCCTACAATGAGCAGTTCTTC. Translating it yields CATSARLGGSYNEQFF. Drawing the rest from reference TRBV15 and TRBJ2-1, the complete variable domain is DAMVIQNPRYQVTQFGKPVTLSCSQTLNHNVMYWYQQKSSQAPKLLFHYYDKDFNNEADTPDNFQSRRPNTSFCFLDIRSPGLGDTAMYLCATSARLGGSYNEQFFGPGTRLTVL.

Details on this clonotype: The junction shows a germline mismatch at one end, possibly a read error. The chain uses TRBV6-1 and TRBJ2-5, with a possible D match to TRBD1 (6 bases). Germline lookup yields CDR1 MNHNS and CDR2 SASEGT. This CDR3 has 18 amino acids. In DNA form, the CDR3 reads TGTGCCAGCAGGATGAGGACAGTGCCTTCCCTCGGGCAAGAGACTCAGTACTTC. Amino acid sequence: CASRMRTVPSLGQETQYF.

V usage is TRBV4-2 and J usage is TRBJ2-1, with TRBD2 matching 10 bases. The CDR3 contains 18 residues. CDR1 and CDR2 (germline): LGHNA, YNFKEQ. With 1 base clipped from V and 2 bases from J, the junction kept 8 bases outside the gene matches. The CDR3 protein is CASSQVRLAGATYNEQFF. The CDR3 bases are TGTGCCAGCAGCCAAGTTCGGCTAGCGGGGGCTACCTACAATGAGCAGTTCTTC.

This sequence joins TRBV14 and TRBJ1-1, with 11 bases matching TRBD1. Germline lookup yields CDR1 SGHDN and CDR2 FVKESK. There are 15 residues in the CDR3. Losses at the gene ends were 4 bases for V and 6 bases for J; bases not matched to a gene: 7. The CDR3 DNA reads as TGTGCCAGCAGCCCAAGGACAGGGGGCTTGGCTGAAGCTTTCTTT. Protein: CASSPRTGGLAEAFF.

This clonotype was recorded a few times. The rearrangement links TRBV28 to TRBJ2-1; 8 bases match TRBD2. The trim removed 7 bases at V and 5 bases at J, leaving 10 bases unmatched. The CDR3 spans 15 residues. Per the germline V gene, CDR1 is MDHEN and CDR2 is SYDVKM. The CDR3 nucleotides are TGTGCCAGCACCTCATCAGCGGGGGTTAACAATGAGCAGTTCTTC. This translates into CASTSSAGVNNEQFF.

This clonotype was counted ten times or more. DNA for the CDR3: TGTGCCAGCAGCCAAGGGCAGGGGAGCAGCACAGATACGCAGTATTTT. This translates into CASSQGQGSSTDTQYF. This chain uses TRBV3-1 with TRBJ2-3; D is possibly TRBD1 (6 bases). With 1 base removed from V and 0 bases from J, the gap between germline ends came to 11 bases. Germline CDR1 reads LGHDT; CDR2 reads YNNKEL (reference sequence). The CDR3 spans 16 residues.

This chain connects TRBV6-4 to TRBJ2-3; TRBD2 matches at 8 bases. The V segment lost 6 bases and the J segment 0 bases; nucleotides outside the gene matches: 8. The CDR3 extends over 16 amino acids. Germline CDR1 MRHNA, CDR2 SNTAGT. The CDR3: CASSRGLASSTDTQYF. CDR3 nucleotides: TGTGCCAGCAGCCGCGGACTAGCCTCTAGCACAGATACGCAGTATTTT.

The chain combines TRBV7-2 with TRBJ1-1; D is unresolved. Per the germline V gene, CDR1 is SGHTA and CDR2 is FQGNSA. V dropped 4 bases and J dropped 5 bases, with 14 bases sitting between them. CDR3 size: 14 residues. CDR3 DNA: TGTGCCAGCAGCTCCAGGTTTCGGGGTACTGAAGCTTTCTTT. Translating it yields CASSSRFRGTEAFF.

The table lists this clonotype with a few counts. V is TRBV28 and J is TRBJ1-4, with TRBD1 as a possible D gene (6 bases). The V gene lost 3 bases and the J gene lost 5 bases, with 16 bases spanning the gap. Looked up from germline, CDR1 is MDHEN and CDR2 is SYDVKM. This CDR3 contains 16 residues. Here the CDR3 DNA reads TGTGCCAGCAGTTTTGGGGGCGCAGAGGGAAATGAAAAACTGTTTTTT. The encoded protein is CASSFGGAEGNEKLFF.

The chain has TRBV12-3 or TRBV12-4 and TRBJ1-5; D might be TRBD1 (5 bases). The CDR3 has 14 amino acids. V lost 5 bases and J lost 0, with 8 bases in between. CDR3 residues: CASSPQASNQPQHF. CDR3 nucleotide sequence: TGTGCCAGCAGTCCACAGGCTAGCAATCAGCCCCAGCATTTT.

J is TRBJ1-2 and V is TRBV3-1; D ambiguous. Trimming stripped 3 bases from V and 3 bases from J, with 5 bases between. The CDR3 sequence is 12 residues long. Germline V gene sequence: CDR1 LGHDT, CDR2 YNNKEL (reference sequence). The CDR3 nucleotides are TGTGCCAGCAGCCAGGCGTACTATGGCTACACCTTC. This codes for CASSQAYYGYTF.

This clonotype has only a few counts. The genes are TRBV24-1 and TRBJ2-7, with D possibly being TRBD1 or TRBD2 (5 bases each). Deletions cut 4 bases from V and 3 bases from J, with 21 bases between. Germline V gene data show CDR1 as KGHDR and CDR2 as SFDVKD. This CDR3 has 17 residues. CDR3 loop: CATSDVWGRAVDYEQYV. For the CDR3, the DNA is TGTGCCACCAGTGACGTTTGGGGACGAGCAGTCGACTACGAGCAGTACGTC.